The source of this TCR beta chain is a study of blood T cell repertoires in COVID-19. Study summary: COVID-19 samples, acute and convalescent, were from the United States, Italy and Spain.

Germline V gives CDR1 SGHDT, CDR2 YYEEEE. Trimming took 0 bases from V and 9 from J, leaving 10 bases between them. This CDR3 has 13 residues. In the original workflow: Amplified reference gene primers provided the basis for estimating nucleated cell counts. Profiled with immunoSEQ multiplex PCR; TCRdb holds only in-frame clones, not every one. That table supplies the V and J calls and clone size; D and trimming were determined from the DNA. The table includes about 47,000 clones, approximately 90% detected once. The sequence was collected from a man aged 55 to 70 with active COVID-19. The specimen was peripheral blood. V gene TRBV5-6 combines with J gene TRBJ2-1; D remains unclear. CDR3 region: CASSLDTGAEQFF. The CDR3 DNA reads as TGTGCCAGCAGCTTGGATACGGGTGCTGAGCAGTTCTTC.